This T cell receptor beta chain was recovered during a study of T cell changes during pregnancy in multiple sclerosis. CDR3 length equals 16 residues. Germline lookup yields CDR1 SGHTA and CDR2 FQGNSA. V dropped 1 base and J dropped 5 bases, with 15 bases sitting between them. The protocol was immunoSEQ multiplex PCR, while the TCRdb copy is restricted to in-frame clones and leaves out a portion. This table holds some 64,000 clones, 70% to 90% found once. The sequence was obtained from a female donor in good health, enrolled as a control in a pregnancy study. The specimen was peripheral blood, collected in the first trimester of pregnancy. V usage is TRBV7-2 and J usage is TRBJ1-5; D is undetermined. CDR3 region: CASSLVSAAYDQPQHF. CDR3 DNA sequence: TGTGCCAGCAGCTTAGTGAGTGCGGCCTACGATCAGCCCCAGCATTTT.